This TCR beta chain was retrieved from a study of blood T cells in healthy people across ages. The sample holds many counts of this clonotype. Sample-barcoded 5' priming and a J-beta primer mix drove a second PCR of 7 to 11 cycles. TCRdb re-derived calls from the 5' RACE reads in MiXCR, one entry per CDR3 protein. Of roughly 680,000 distinct CDR3 sequences in the sample, approximately 52% were seen once. The receptor comes from a woman aged 80 or older in good health. Sequenced sample: blood.

CDR3 amino acids: CSFKGGRFYEQYF. Written as DNA, the CDR3 is TGCAGCTTTAAAGGGGGCAGATTCTACGAGCAGTACTTC. This chain joins TRBV20-1 and TRBJ2-7, with 7 bases aligning to TRBD1. There are 13 residues in the CDR3. Germline loops: CDR1 DFQATT, CDR2 SNEGSKA (reference sequence).